This T cell receptor (beta chain) derives from a study of cytomegalovirus exposure and HLA in healthy donors (dated by TCRdb to the late 2010s). Concerning the study at large: An earlier analysis of some 620 of the donors reported 250 to 300 Gb of sequence data and about 120 million unique TCR beta sequences obtained from about 200 million T cells. Donor age, sex, ethnicity and CMV serostatus were collected together with the repertoire data. Because of strong linkage in the cohort, roughly five DR-DQ haplotypes were treated as single units for association and clustering. Along with the approximately 700-subject first cohort, a separate validation cohort of about 110 different subjects was used. The aim of the study was to test whether cataloging public T cell receptors could identify signatures of past pathogen exposure. Of the roughly 410 genotyped donors, 81% were placed in the genetic ancestry cluster associated with self-reported Caucasian donors. The study used immunosequencing to profile the T cell repertoires of around 600 subjects and linked those repertoires to cytomegalovirus serostatus. On average, roughly 240,000 unique TCR beta nucleotide sequences were sequenced per donor among about 400 genotyped donors of the cohort, with roughly 18% of those sequences being non-productive. Roughly 300 gigabases of sequencing data and approximately 85 million unique TCR sequences were included in an early release covering 500 to 750 HLA-typed donors. To predict cytomegalovirus infection status, the study brought together high-throughput TCR immunosequencing, statistical association of individual TCRs with disease status, and machine learning. In the later analysis, no new phenotypic data were used to find candidate immune exposures; instead, reliance was placed on TCR beta sequences and their occurrence across donors. The number of donors typed differed by locus, with roughly 620-630 for A, B, C, DRB1 and DQB1, 522 for DQA1, about 610 for DPA1, and around 460 for DPB1. Both class I and class II loci were covered by HLA typing, at four-digit resolution. A later analysis re-analyzed previously published TCR beta repertoires from 550 to 700 donors and added high-resolution HLA genotyping to study TCR occurrence patterns. Genome-wide SNP genotypes for about 60% of the 666 donors were used in a later genetic analysis, which treated that subset as a discovery cohort. An earlier analysis of around 580 of the donors used high-throughput TCR beta sequencing to judge whether each TCR beta V gene segment behaved as functional or pseudogenic. All discovery cohort repertoires had been generated using a single sequencing platform.

Library preparation used the immunoSEQ multiplex PCR assay. A mixture of 60 forward primers for TCR Vbeta segments and 13 reverse primers for TCR Jbeta segments was used in the multiplex PCR. The CDR3 region of rearranged TCR beta genes was amplified from genomic DNA by a multiplex PCR assay. On the Illumina HiSeq System, the amplified TCR beta libraries were sequenced as 87-base-pair reads. Concerning the study's data processing: A later analysis tallied about 77 million unique TCR beta chains across the approximately 670 repertoires, and approximately 12 million of those chains were shared by two or more donors. Raw reads were error-corrected and collapsed into unique sequences by a nearest-neighbor algorithm in which closely related sequences were merged to remove PCR and sequencing errors. CDR3 sequences were aligned to IMGT reference sequences to assign V, D and J gene segments. For a sequence to be retained, a match of at least six nucleotides was required to both a V gene segment and a J gene segment. Rearrangements were called productive when the CDR3 lacked stop codons and stayed in frame with V and J; all others were non-productive. Following IMGT convention, CDR3 was defined as the stretch from the second conserved V-encoded cysteine up to the conserved J-encoded phenylalanine. The earlier analysis of about 620 of the donors excluded sequences that lacked an unambiguous match to a single V gene segment. An earlier analysis of some 500 of the donors classified V segments as functional when productive rearrangements were above 56.7% and as segregating when the standard deviation between donors was above 5%. A statistical classification framework was built for diagnosing cytomegalovirus status from the catalog of TCR beta chain sequences. V and J gene assignment, in a later analysis, came from comparing TCR nucleotide sequences with IMGT/GENE-DB human TR gene sequences. Using the TCRdist pipeline, a later analysis assigned CDR3 sequences along with most-parsimonious VDJ recombination scenarios. In a later analysis, every TCR beta chain was defined by the combination of its CDR3 amino acid sequence and its V-gene family, and reads without a unique V-gene family were dropped. To address suspected cross-contamination and a sequencing artifact, a later analysis removed roughly 640 highly shared, low-generation-probability nucleotide sequences. In a later analysis, a clonal expansion index was calculated for each public chain from normalized within-repertoire ranks of inferred template counts. In a later analysis, generation probabilities were computed using a VDJ recombination model fitted to out-of-frame rearrangements, and the results were checked against IGoR. A later analysis scored TCR-TCR, TCR-HLA and TCR-CMV co-occurrence with hypergeometric tests, applying a repertoire-size bias correction to TCR pairs. To estimate false discovery rates, a later analysis permuted the HLA or CMV assignments 20 times. A later analysis grouped co-occurring TCRs with DBSCAN, adding TCRdist sequence similarity when clustering within HLA-allele-positive subsets. Repertoires with fewer than 30,000 or more than 120,000 public chains were left out of co-occurrence clustering, as were five repertoires with anomalous nucleotide sharing. Not all clones reach the TCRdb copy of this immuneACCESS table, which keeps in-frame sequences only. Checked studies attribute under half of the gap to unresolved V genes and leave the rest unexplained. V, J and clone size reflect that table, while D and trimming were determined from the DNA. Within this sample are roughly 100,000 clones, with 82% of them counted one time only. The ten largest account for approximately 3.9% of the sample.

With respect to this clone: Its antigen specificity is not known. No base-level quality is on record; no much larger clone is a single base apart.

In total, 500 to 700 healthy bone marrow donors made up the cohort. At the time of sampling, all cohort members were nominally healthy, though unrecorded immune exposures were likely present. The donor tested CMV seronegative and was one of the 352 seronegative cohort members. A peripheral blood sample was collected from each donor, and TCR beta sequencing was performed on peripheral blood mononuclear cells. The Qiagen DNeasy Blood Extraction Kit was used to extract genomic DNA from the blood cell samples. The study at large found these results: Correlated functional status among segregating V segments might be attributable to linkage disequilibrium, but an unknown experimental factor could not be ruled out. According to a later analysis, TCR association rates differed among HLA loci, with DRB1 alleles showing the most associated TCRs and HLA-C alleles showing the fewest. HLA typing was unavailable for some donors at each locus, so association tests used only the typed subset. A further reported finding was that TCR beta sequences accurately predicted the HLA-A and HLA-B alleles for most subjects in the first cohort. A group of highly shared sequence variants was considered likely to be a technical artifact of the sequencing pipeline. An earlier analysis of around 540 of the donors showed that most TCR beta V segments appeared in productive rearrangements either about 87% or about 30% of the time, which broadly matched IMGT annotations. Most TCR sequences were observed very rarely across donors, whereas some public TCRs were present in many individuals. In a later analysis, most CMV-associated TCR beta chains were found to appear HLA-restricted, with HLA associations seemingly driven largely by CMV exposure. For the cohort, immune exposure information was limited to CMV serostatus. In a later analysis, 16,951 TCR beta sequences were associated with specific HLA alleles at a false discovery rate of 0.05. Because counts were too low, some 17 rarely observed V segments, including chromosome 9 orphons, were excluded from the earlier analysis of some 590 of the donors. A later genetic analysis associated a missense DCLRE1C variant with V-gene and J-gene trimming of TCR beta chains, and an independent cohort replicated the association. According to a later genetic analysis, donors in an Asian-associated ancestry cluster had fewer N-insertions in productive TCRs than the approximately 670-donor mean. The 87-base-pair reads could not distinguish some IMGT-functional V segments, including TRBV6-2 and TRBV6-3, so those segments were excluded. A later analysis found that HLA-associated TCR beta chains were more clonally expanded and had lower generation probabilities than equally common non-associated chains. When HLA alleles, especially DR and DQ, strongly co-occurred, attributing TCR associations to individual alleles was difficult. In both the original and validation cohorts, the classifier was reported to diagnose cytomegalovirus status with high specificity and sensitivity. Presence/absence analyses assumed roughly uniform sequencing depth across donors, an assumption that may not hold. Three of the identified cytomegalovirus-associated TCR beta chains were confirmed in vitro to be specific for cytomegalovirus antigens. The authors suggested that the approach could potentially be extended to other disease states and immunological phenotypes. In the study, some 160 TCR beta chains were listed as associated with cytomegalovirus. Only TCR beta chains were sequenced in this cohort, and the absence of alpha or paired-chain data limited detectable features. A later analysis reported that several top co-occurrence clusters appeared linked to parvovirus B19, influenza, CMV and Epstein-Barr virus.

The junction shows trimming of 4 bases on V and 2 bases on J, and the gene matches do not reach 19 bases of it. Sequences MGHRA (CDR1) and YSYEKL (CDR2) are obtained from the germline V gene. The CDR3 spans 20 residues, from the cysteine through the phenylalanine. The kept DNA is CDR3 alone, 60 bases in frame from the first base. In this chain, TRBV4-1 is recombined with TRBJ2-5, and TRBD1 aligns with 10 junction nucleotides. The clonotype originates from a man aged 50 to 59 in good health and CMV-seronegative. Sequenced: PBMCs. The DNA reads TGCGCCAGCAGCCGAGAATACCGAGGGAGGCGGGACAGGGGTCAAGAGACCCAGTACTTC. It encodes CASSREYRGRRDRGQETQYF.